The rows below give T cell receptor beta chains drawn from one sample of a study of regulatory T cells in long-lasting Graves disease. TCRdb independently ran MiXCR on the multiplex PCR reads; one entry per CDR3 protein. The sample contains approximately 440,000 distinct CDR3 sequences, about 17% of which appear only once. These data also formed part of another study, on T cells in Graves' hyperthyroidism and ophthalmopathy.

Material: peripheral blood mononuclear cells (PBMCs), obtained at new diagnosis, from a patient treated with antithyroid drugs. These receptors all come from a middle-aged man with Graves disease. The CDR3 runs from the conserved cysteine through the conserved F or W. The order of the fields is CDR3 length, clone size, D gene, V gene, J gene, CDR3 DNA, CDR3 protein. D genes are given only for firm matches. The listing skips clone size in some rows; elsewhere it reads once, few, many or a size class.

>12|few|TRBD1|TRBV19|TRBJ2-1
TGTGCCACGGGACAGGGCCACAATGAGCAGTTCTTC
CATGQGHNEQFF
>11|many|.|TRBV30|TRBJ2-1
TGTGCCTGGAGTGTATCGGCTGAGCAGTTCTTC
CAWSVSAEQFF
>14|few|.|TRBV12-3/TRBV12-4|TRBJ2-5
TGTGCCAGCAGTTTTAATGGGCTTGGGGAGACCCAGTACTTC
CASSFNGLGETQYF
>15|many|TRBD1|TRBV28|TRBJ1-3
TGTGCCAGCAGCAAATTACAGGGGGCGTCATGGACCATATATTTT
CASSKLQGASWTIYF
>15|many|TRBD2|TRBV11-3|TRBJ2-7
TGTGCCAGCAGCCCCTCTAGCGGGAGGTCCTACGAGCAGTACTTC
CASSPSSGRSYEQYF
>14|many|TRBD2|TRBV19|TRBJ2-7
TGTGCCAGTAGGCGGACTAGCGGTTCCTACGAGCAGTACTTC
CASRRTSGSYEQYF
>14|.|TRBD1|TRBV11-3|TRBJ1-1
TGTGCCAGCAGCCCCGGGACAGGGGCGGCTGAAGCTTTCTTT
CASSPGTGAAEAFF
>14|few|.|TRBV27|TRBJ2-7
TGTGCCAGCAGCCTCACTTGGTTAGGATACGAGCAGTACTTC
CASSLTWLGYEQYF
>16|.|TRBD1|TRBV29-1|TRBJ2-7
TGCAGCGTGACCTCCTCAACCCCGGGACAGAGATACGAGCAGTACTTC
CSVTSSTPGQRYEQYF
>16|many|.|TRBV2|TRBJ1-3
TGTGCCAGCAGTGATACGCCGTTAGGGGTTGGAAACACCATATATTTT
CASSDTPLGVGNTIYF
>15|many|.|TRBV5-1|TRBJ2-1
TGTGCCAGCAGCTTGAGAGGGACTCCCTACAATGAGCAGTTCTTC
CASSLRGTPYNEQFF
>13|few|.|TRBV24-1|TRBJ2-2
TGTGCCACCAGTGATTACGGTCTTGGGGAGCTGTTTTTT
CATSDYGLGELFF
>14|many|TRBD1|TRBV3-1|TRBJ1-5
TGTGCCAGCAGCCGGAACAGGGGAGATCAGCCCCAGCATTTT
CASSRNRGDQPQHF
>16|many|.|TRBV20-1|TRBJ1-6
TGCAGTGCTAGAGACGAACTGAAGGGGGGTAGCTCACCCCTCCACTTT
CSARDELKGGSSPLHF
>14|few|.|TRBV9|TRBJ2-4
TGTGCCAGCAGCGTCGGACAGCCGCCGGACATTCAGTACTTC
CASSVGQPPDIQYF
>19|once|.|TRBV7-9|TRBJ2-2
TGTGCCAGCAGCTCACCCCAAGGGAATGGTAGGGATTCGACCGGGGAGCTGTTTTTT
CASSSPQGNGRDSTGELFF
>12|many|.|TRBV28|TRBJ2-5
TGTGCCAGCAGTTTGAACCGAGAGACCCAGTACTTC
CASSLNRETQYF
>19|many|.|TRBV28|TRBJ1-5
TGTGCCAGCAGCCCACCCCCCGGACGGAGCGATTTTAGCAATCAGCCCCAGCATTTT
CASSPPPGRSDFSNQPQHF
>15|.|.|TRBV29-1|TRBJ2-1
TGCAGCGGCGACGGGGGAAACAGGGCCCACAATGAGCAGTTCTTC
CSGDGGNRAHNEQFF
>15|few|TRBD1|TRBV7-2|TRBJ1-6
TGTGCCAGCAGCTCCACCGGGACAGGGCGCTCACCCCTCCACTTT
CASSSTGTGRSPLHF
>14|.|.|TRBV2|TRBJ1-1
TGTGCCAGCAGTCCCCGGGCAGCTAACACTGAAGCTTTCTTT
CASSPRAANTEAFF
>15|many|.|TRBV2|TRBJ2-2
TGTGCCAGCAGGCCTCGGAGGGGGAGCGGCGGGGAGCTGTTTTTT
CASRPRRGSGGELFF
>15|many|.|TRBV27|TRBJ2-7
TGTGCCAGCAGTTTTGAAACGGCGCCAATCTACGAGCAGTACTTC
CASSFETAPIYEQYF
>12|.|.|TRBV6-1|TRBJ2-7
TGTGCCAGCTTTGAGGGGGTGCGGGAGCAGTACTTC
CASFEGVREQYF
>14|many|.|TRBV5-1|TRBJ1-2
TGCGCCAGCAGCTTGGCAGGACAGAAGTATGGCTACACCTTC
CASSLAGQKYGYTF
>15|many|.|TRBV5-1|TRBJ2-5
TGCGCCAGCAGCTTGAGATCTCCTGTTCAAGAGACCCAGTACTTC
CASSLRSPVQETQYF
>16|many|.|TRBV28|TRBJ1-5
TGTGCCAGCTTTTCCCCCGGTAAAGGGCTAAATCAGCCCCAGCATTTT
CASFSPGKGLNQPQHF
>16|few|TRBD2|TRBV19|TRBJ2-7
TGTGCCAGTAGTAGTCCGGGACTAGCGGGTTCCTACGAGCAGTACTTC
CASSSPGLAGSYEQYF
>12|many|.|TRBV18|TRBJ1-1
TGTGCCAGCAGTGAACAGGGCACTGAAGCTTTCTTT
CASSEQGTEAFF
>15|.|TRBD1|TRBV28|TRBJ1-5
TGTGCCAGCAGTTCCGTACCAGGGGGAAGGCAGCCCCAGCATTTT
CASSSVPGGRQPQHF
>14|many|.|TRBV15|TRBJ2-7
TGTGCCACCAGCAGTGGGCAGCCTGTGGAGGAGCAGTACTTC
CATSSGQPVEEQYF
>14|many|.|TRBV28|TRBJ2-5
TGTGCCAGCAGTTTAGGAGGGGCGAGAGAGACCCAGTACTTC
CASSLGGARETQYF
>14|.|.|TRBV9|TRBJ2-1
TGTGCCAGCAGCGTAAGGGAATCCTACAATGAGCAGTTCTTC
CASSVRESYNEQFF
>15|few|.|TRBV7-9|TRBJ2-2
TGTGCCAGCAGACAGGGATTTGCAGCGGCCGGGGAGCTGTTTTTT
CASRQGFAAAGELFF
>16|.|.|TRBV7-2|TRBJ2-3
TGTGCCAGCAGCTTAGTGGCAGGTATTAGGACAGATACGCAGTATTTT
CASSLVAGIRTDTQYF